This T cell receptor beta chain was recovered during a study of T cell responses to AZD1222 COVID-19 vaccine (dated by TCRdb to the early 2020s). Describing the broader study: AZD1222 recipients given second doses at about 4 weeks or at about 12 weeks were pooled, since spike-specific TCR depth and breadth were not found to differ between the two schedules. Trial participants were enrolled into age subgroups of 18-55, 56-69 and 70-plus years, which contained 148, 28 and 57 TCR-sequenced participants, respectively. A total of more than 230 trial participants underwent TCR sequencing, of whom nearly 210 received two doses of AZD1222 and about 26 received two doses of the MenACWY control vaccine.

The time point tag for this specimen amounts to: baseline before first vaccination. The vaccinee samples were drawn from two UK trials, COV001 and COV002, one of which was a single-blind randomized controlled phase 2/3 trial testing AZD1222 (ChAdOx1 nCoV-19) in healthy adults. Trial participant PBMC samples were collected at day 0 and day 28 after the second dose for TCRbeta chain sequencing. Comments on this clone: The clone's antigen remains unknown. Per-nucleotide qualities are absent, and no much larger clonotype sits a single base away.

Summary of the overall study and its limitations: Most participants were white British and females outnumbered males, and the authors suggested that clonal diversity may have been underestimated. The 56-69-year group was small, and its depth increase did not reach significance, likely because of low power. After two AZD1222 doses, spike-specific TCR breadth and depth were significantly higher than at day 0 and than in MenACWY recipients. Because no day 14 peak-response samples were available, repertoires were characterized only after the peak T cell response. Epitopes outside the regions mutated in the B.1.351 and B.1.1.7 variants were reportedly recognized by nearly half of the unique spike-specific TCRs. The vaccine-associated CD4 TCRs covered the entire spike protein, and the dominant responses fell in regions 160-218 and 743-854. Conclusions about previously exposed vaccinees are limited, since just six AZD1222 recipients were seropositive for SARS-CoV-2 at baseline.

The CDR3 regions of human TCRbeta chains were analyzed by immunosequencing. The paper's processing steps were these. TCRs in the repertoires were matched against a reference library of SARS-CoV-2-specific TCRs that had been generated with the MIRA antigen-specificity platform. Breadth was defined as the fraction of unique TCRs that were SARS-CoV-2-associated, and depth was defined as the fraction of total T cells that were SARS-CoV-2-associated. Using the MIRA data, each spike-specific TCR was mapped to the spike region that the TCR reacts to and placed in a CD4 or CD8 class. Log10-transformed breadth and depth values were compared by one-way ANOVA with Sidak's multiple comparisons tests. Not all clones reach the TCRdb copy of this immuneACCESS table, which keeps in-frame sequences only. Checked studies attribute under half of the gap to unresolved V genes and leave the rest unexplained. V, J and clone size reflect that table, while D and trimming were determined from the DNA. The sample table lists 150,000 to 200,000 clones, 87% of them with a count of one. The top ten hold approximately 2.5% of the sample.

The CDR3 spans 15 residues, from the cysteine through the phenylalanine. This entry keeps only the CDR3 DNA: 45 bases, framed from base 1. Trimming accounts for 4 bases at V and 5 bases at J, while the number of junction bases matched to no gene is 4. CDR1 and CDR2 are read off the germline V gene (reference sequence) as SGHNT and YYREEE. Source: peripheral blood, taken on day 0 of AZD1222 vaccination. The TCR was taken from an adult in good health. The chain is assembled from TRBV5-4 and TRBJ2-7; 15 of the junction bases match TRBD2. The CDR3 reads CASSVGTSGRNEQYF. The base sequence is TGTGCCAGCAGCGTAGGGACTAGCGGGAGGAACGAGCAGTACTTC.